A single sample is the source of the 13 T cell receptor beta chains below, sequenced in a study of blood T cell repertoires in COVID-19. The protocol was immunoSEQ multiplex PCR, while the TCRdb copy is restricted to in-frame clones and leaves out a portion. The sample has over 25,000 clones, 80% to 90% seen once. Sequencing was carried out using peripheral blood. The receptors were sampled from a woman aged 45-59 years with active COVID-19.

The chain carries TRBV2 and TRBJ1-3, with 7 bases identical to TRBD1. The CDR3 spans 14 residues. V shed 7 bases, J shed 2 bases, and the junction held 5 bases outside the gene matches. The germline V gene has CDR1 SNHLY and CDR2 FYNNEI. The CDR3 protein is CASTKDRAGNTIYF. CDR3 nucleotide sequence: TGTGCCAGCACCAAAGACAGGGCTGGAAACACCATATATTTT.

The rearrangement links TRBV25-1 to TRBJ2-5, with D possibly matching TRBD1 (5 bases). Trimming stripped 4 bases from V and 7 bases from J, with 13 bases between. This CDR3 comprises 13 residues. Germline V gene lookup returns CDR1 MGHDK and CDR2 SYGVNS. CDR3 amino acids: CASSGQDTATQYF. The CDR3 DNA is TGTGCCAGCAGTGGGCAGGACACTGCGACCCAGTACTTC.

The chain employs TRBV6-6 and TRBJ1-2, with D perhaps matching TRBD1 (6 bases). Germline V gene data show CDR1 as MNHNY and CDR2 as SVGAGI (reference sequence). Deletions cut 2 bases from V and 8 bases from J, with 12 bases between. The length of the CDR3 is 13 residues. The CDR3 DNA reads TGTGCCAGCAGTTACGCGGGGGGCAAGGGCTACACCTTC. It codes for CASSYAGGKGYTF.

CDR3: CASSQDSGRAHYEQYF. In nucleotides, the CDR3 is TGCGCCAGCAGCCAAGATTCAGGGAGGGCTCATTACGAGCAGTACTTC. This rearrangement joins TRBV4-1 to TRBJ2-7, with TRBD2 matching over 7 bases. CDR3 length equals 16 residues. The junction had 9 bases not matched to a gene; V was cut back by 0 bases and J by 4 bases. Germline-derived CDR1 and CDR2 are MGHRA and YSYEKL.

The chain employs TRBV10-1 and TRBJ2-5; D unclear. The ends were cut back, 3 bases at V and 2 bases at J, with 7 bases in the middle. This CDR3 is 13 amino acids long. CDR1 and CDR2 from the germline V gene are WNHNN and SYGVQD (reference sequence). The CDR3 sequence: CASSDHLQETQYF. The CDR3 nucleotides read TGCGCCAGCAGTGACCATCTACAAGAGACCCAGTACTTC.

This sequence joins TRBV15 and TRBJ2-2, with 7 positions matching TRBD2. V lost 1 base and J lost 4; bases outside the gene matches: 6. The CDR3 is made up of 16 amino acids. Germline V lookup: CDR1 LNHNV, CDR2 YYDKDF (reference sequence). CDR3 sequence: CATSRARGGPTGELFF. The CDR3 DNA reads TGTGCCACCAGCAGAGCGCGGGGAGGGCCCACCGGGGAGCTGTTTTTT. Full variable domain (missing parts from reference TRBV15 and TRBJ2-2): DAMVIQNPRYQVTQFGKPVTLSCSQTLNHNVMYWYQQKSSQAPKLLFHYYDKDFNNEADTPDNFQSRRPNTSFCFLDIRSPGLGDTAMYLCATSRARGGPTGELFFGEGSRLTVL.

In its sample, this clone was seen once. The V and J genes are TRBV10-3 and TRBJ1-1; D may be TRBD1 (6 bases). There are 15 residues in the CDR3. Per the germline V gene, CDR1 is ENHRY and CDR2 is SYGVKD. The ends were cut back, 8 bases at V and 3 bases at J, with 19 bases in the middle. CDR3 in amino acids: CAIRTSAGVDTEAFF. For the CDR3, the DNA is TGTGCCATCCGAACCTCGGCAGGGGTTGACACTGAAGCTTTCTTT.

V gene TRBV9 combines with J gene TRBJ2-1, with 9 positions matching TRBD1. The J segment lost 7 bases and the V segment lost 0 bases, leaving 5 bases of the junction unmatched. The germline gives CDR1 SGDLS, CDR2 YYNGEE. The CDR3 totals 15 residues. The CDR3 protein is CASSVDPGQGNEQFF. CDR3 in DNA: TGTGCCAGCAGCGTAGACCCGGGACAGGGAAATGAGCAGTTCTTC.

On this clone: At one of its ends the junction is not consistent with the germline gene, which may arise from a read error. The V gene is TRBV3-1 (or the pseudogene TRBV3-2), the J gene TRBJ2-6; TRBD1 might be the D (6 bases). Germline CDR1 reads LGHDT; CDR2 reads YNNKEL (reference sequence). This CDR3 spans 15 amino acids. The CDR3 DNA reads as TGTGCCAGCAGCGAAGAGAGGTGGGGGCCCTTCGTCCTGACTTTC. Its translation: CASSEERWGPFVLTF.

This clone was detected only a few times. The chain couples TRBV9 to TRBJ2-2; 8 positions agree with TRBD2. Germline lookup yields CDR1 SGDLS and CDR2 YYNGEE. The ends lost 4 bases at V and 4 bases at J; junction bases unmatched: 9. The CDR3 is 16 amino acids. As DNA, the CDR3 is TGTGCCAGCAGCCCCCATGGACTAGCCCTCACCGGGGAGCTGTTTTTT. Translated: CASSPHGLALTGELFF.

The chain is built from TRBV4-2 and TRBJ2-7; TRBD1 might be the D (6 bases). The CDR3 has 17 amino acids. V was cut by 4 bases and J by 0 bases, with 19 bases left in between. The V gene's germline CDR1 is LGHNA and CDR2 YNFKEQ. The CDR3 DNA reads as TGTGCCAGCAGCCCAGGGGCGGCAGGGATTGCCTCCTACGAGCAGTACTTC. Amino acid sequence: CASSPGAAGIASYEQYF.

This clone was counted a few times. The V call is TRBV19, the J call TRBJ2-5; D perhaps matches TRBD2 (6 bases). The germline gives CDR1 LNHDA, CDR2 SQIVND (reference sequence). V dropped 10 bases and J dropped 2 bases, with 20 bases sitting between them. CDR3 size: 15 residues. The CDR3 sequence is CATSQAGSRQETQYF. As DNA, the CDR3 is TGTGCCACATCCCAGGCGGGATCACGTCAAGAGACCCAGTACTTC.

The V and J genes are TRBV27 and TRBJ2-5; tentatively, D is TRBD1 (6 bases). Germline CDR1 MNHEY, CDR2 SMNVEV (reference sequence). There are 15 residues in the CDR3. V was pared by 2 bases and J by 5 bases, with 15 bases between. CDR3 in DNA: TGTGCCAGCAGTTTACAGGGGCTGGCTTGGGAGACCCAGTACTTC. This translates into CASSLQGLAWETQYF.